Following are 6 T cell receptor beta chains from one sample sequenced in a study of blood T cell repertoires in COVID-19. Assay: immunoSEQ multiplex PCR; the TCRdb copy retains only in-frame clones and omits some. The sample includes some 200,000 clones, under 90% seen only once; the top ten take more than 4.5%. The sequencing input was PBMCs or T cells enriched from blood (not recorded which). These receptors came from a woman in her 50s who had been exposed to COVID-19.

J is TRBJ2-3 and V is TRBV5-4; a possible D gene is TRBD1 (6 bases). In germline, CDR1 is SGHNT, CDR2 YYREEE (reference sequence). Trimming took off 0 bases at V and 7 bases at J, with 18 bases between the two ends. The CDR3 totals 16 residues. The CDR3 region has the DNA TGTGCCAGCAGCTTGGTAGGCCCAGGGGTCGGCAATACGCAGTATTTT. Translating it yields CASSLVGPGVGNTQYF.

V is TRBV27 and J is TRBJ2-2, with 9 nucleotides matching TRBD1. The germline V gene encodes CDR1 MNHEY and CDR2 SMNVEV (reference sequence). The trim removed 3 bases at V and 8 bases at J, leaving 7 bases unmatched. This CDR3 region has 15 residues. DNA of the CDR3: TGTGCCAGCAGTTTTTCCGACAGGGGGGGAGGGGAGCTGTTTTTT. Translating gives CASSFSDRGGGELFF.

This clone was recorded only once. For the CDR3, the DNA is TGTGCCAGCAGCCAAGATAAGGGGACAGTCAATCAGCCCCAGCATTTT. Its protein is CASSQDKGTVNQPQHF. The rearrangement uses TRBV3-1 (or the pseudogene TRBV3-2) and TRBJ1-5, with 7 bases matching TRBD1. The CDR3 covers 16 residues. Germline CDR1 reads LGHDT; CDR2 reads YNNKEL (reference sequence). Losses at the gene ends were 0 bases for V and 3 bases for J; bases not matched to a gene: 5.

This clone was picked up one time. This sequence joins TRBV29-1 and TRBJ1-1; TRBD1 is a possible D gene (6 bases). CDR3 length: 13 amino acids. The germline V gene encodes CDR1 SQVTM and CDR2 ANQGSEA. Trimming stripped 1 base from V and 2 bases from J, with 8 bases between. Written as DNA, the CDR3 is TGCAGCGTTGAAGGGGGGCCCAACACTGAAGCTTTCTTT. Protein sequence: CSVEGGPNTEAFF.

CDR3 protein: CASSRRFNYGYTF. In nucleotides, the CDR3 is TGTGCCAGCAGTCGGAGGTTTAACTATGGCTACACCTTC. This chain uses TRBV6-5 with TRBJ1-2; D ambiguous. In germline, CDR1 is MNHEY, CDR2 SVGAGI. There are 13 residues in the CDR3. With 5 bases removed from V and 1 base from J, the gap between germline ends came to 8 bases.

The chain recombines TRBV4-3 with TRBJ1-1; D not certain. The germline V gene encodes CDR1 LGHNA and CDR2 YSLEER. Deletions cut 1 base from V and 3 bases from J, with 12 bases between. This CDR3 has 15 residues. The CDR3 DNA reads TGCGCCAGCAGCCAAGGGAGAATAGAGGACACTGAAGCTTTCTTT. Translated: CASSQGRIEDTEAFF.